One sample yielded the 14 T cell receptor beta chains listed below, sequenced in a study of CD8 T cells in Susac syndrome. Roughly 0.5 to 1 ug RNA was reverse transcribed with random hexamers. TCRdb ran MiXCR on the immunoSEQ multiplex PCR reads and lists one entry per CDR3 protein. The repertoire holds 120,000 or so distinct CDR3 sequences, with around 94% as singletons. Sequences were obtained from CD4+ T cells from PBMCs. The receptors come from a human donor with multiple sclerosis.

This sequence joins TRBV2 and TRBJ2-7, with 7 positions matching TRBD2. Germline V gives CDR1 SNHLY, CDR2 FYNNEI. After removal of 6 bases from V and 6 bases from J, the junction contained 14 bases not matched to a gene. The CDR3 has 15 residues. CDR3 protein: CASRLTLHGGSEQYF. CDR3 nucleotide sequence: TGTGCCAGCAGGCTTACCCTACACGGGGGGTCCGAGCAGTACTTC.

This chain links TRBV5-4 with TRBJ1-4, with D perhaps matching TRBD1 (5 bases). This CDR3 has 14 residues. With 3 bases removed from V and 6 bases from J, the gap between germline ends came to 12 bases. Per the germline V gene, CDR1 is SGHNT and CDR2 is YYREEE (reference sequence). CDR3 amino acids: CASSSRDHHEKLFF. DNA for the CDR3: TGTGCCAGCAGCTCCCGGGACCACCATGAAAAACTGTTTTTT.

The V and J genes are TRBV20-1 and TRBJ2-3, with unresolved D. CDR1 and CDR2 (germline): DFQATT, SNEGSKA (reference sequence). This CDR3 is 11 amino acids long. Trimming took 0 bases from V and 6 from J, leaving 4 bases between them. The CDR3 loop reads CSARDMDTQYF. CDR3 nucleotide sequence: TGCAGTGCTAGAGATATGGATACGCAGTATTTT.

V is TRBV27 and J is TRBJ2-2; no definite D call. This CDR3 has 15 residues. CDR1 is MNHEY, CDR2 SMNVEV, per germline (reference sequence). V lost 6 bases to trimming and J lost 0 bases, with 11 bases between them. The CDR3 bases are TGTGCCAGCAGCTCCAGGTTCTCGAACACCGGGGAGCTGTTTTTT. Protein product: CASSSRFSNTGELFF.

The CDR3 sequence: CASSLMDISGNTIYF. The CDR3 nucleotides are TGTGCCAGCAGCCTCATGGACATCTCTGGAAACACCATATATTTT. The V and J genes are TRBV5-4 and TRBJ1-3; D is perhaps TRBD1 (5 bases). The CDR3 runs 15 residues. V was clipped by 4 bases and J by 0 bases, with 11 bases between them. Germline loops: CDR1 SGHNT, CDR2 YYREEE (reference sequence). The complete variable domain, with remaining parts taken from reference TRBV5-4 and TRBJ1-3, reads ETGVTQSPTHLIKTRGQQVTLRCSSQSGHNTVSWYQQALGQGPQFIFQYYREEENGRGNFPPRFSGLQFPNYSSELNVNALELDDSALYLCASSLMDISGNTIYFGEGSWLTVV.

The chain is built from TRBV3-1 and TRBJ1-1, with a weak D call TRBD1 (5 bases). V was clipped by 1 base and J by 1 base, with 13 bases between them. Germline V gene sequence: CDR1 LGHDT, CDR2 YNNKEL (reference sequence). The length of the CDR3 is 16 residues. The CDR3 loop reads CASSQAGLGQNTEAFF. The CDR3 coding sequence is TGTGCCAGCAGCCAAGCAGGGTTAGGGCAGAACACTGAAGCTTTCTTT.

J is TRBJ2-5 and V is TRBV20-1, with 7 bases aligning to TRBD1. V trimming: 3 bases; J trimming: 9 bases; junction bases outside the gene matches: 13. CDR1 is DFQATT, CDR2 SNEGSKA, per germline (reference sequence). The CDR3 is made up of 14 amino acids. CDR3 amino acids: CSASFHQGQGAQYF. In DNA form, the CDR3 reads TGCAGTGCTAGTTTTCACCAGGGCCAGGGGGCCCAGTACTTC.

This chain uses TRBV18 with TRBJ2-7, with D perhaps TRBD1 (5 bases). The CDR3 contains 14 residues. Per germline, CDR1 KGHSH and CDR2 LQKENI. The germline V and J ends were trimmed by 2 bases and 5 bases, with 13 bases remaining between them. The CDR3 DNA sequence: TGTGCCAGCTCACCAGGGCGGCAGGGCCACGAGCAGTACTTC. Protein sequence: CASSPGRQGHEQYF.

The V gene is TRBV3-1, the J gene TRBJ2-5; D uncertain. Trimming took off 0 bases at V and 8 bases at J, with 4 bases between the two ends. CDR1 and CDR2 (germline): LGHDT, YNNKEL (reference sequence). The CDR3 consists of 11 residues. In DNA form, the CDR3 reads TGTGCCAGCAGCCAAGAATATACCCAGTACTTC. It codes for CASSQEYTQYF.

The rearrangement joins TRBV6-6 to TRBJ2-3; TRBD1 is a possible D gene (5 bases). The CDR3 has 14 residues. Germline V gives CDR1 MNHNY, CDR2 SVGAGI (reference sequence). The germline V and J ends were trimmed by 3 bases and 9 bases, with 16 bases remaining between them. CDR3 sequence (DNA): TGTGCCAGCAGTTATGGGGCGGACAAAGGGACGCAGTATTTT. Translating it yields CASSYGADKGTQYF.

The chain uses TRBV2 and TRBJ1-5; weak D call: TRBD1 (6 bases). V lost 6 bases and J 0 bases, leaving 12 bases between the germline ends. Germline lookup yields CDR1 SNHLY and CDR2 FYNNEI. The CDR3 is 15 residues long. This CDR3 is CASRADSPSNQPQHF. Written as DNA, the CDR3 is TGTGCCAGCAGGGCGGACAGTCCTAGCAATCAGCCCCAGCATTTT.

The CDR3, as DNA: TGTGCCAGCAGTGAAGGTGGCAACAATGAGCAGTTCTTC. It specifies CASSEGGNNEQFF. V and J are TRBV25-1 and TRBJ2-1; D is undetermined. Germline CDR1 MGHDK, CDR2 SYGVNS. The V end lost 2 bases, the J end lost 5 bases, and 7 bases lay between the germline ends. This CDR3 has 13 amino acids.

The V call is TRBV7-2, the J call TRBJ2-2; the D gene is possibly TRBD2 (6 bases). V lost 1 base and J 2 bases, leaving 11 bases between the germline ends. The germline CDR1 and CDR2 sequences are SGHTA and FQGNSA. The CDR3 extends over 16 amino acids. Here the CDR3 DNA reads TGTGCCAGCAGCTTAGACGGGGGAGTCAACACCGGGGAGCTGTTTTTT. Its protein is CASSLDGGVNTGELFF. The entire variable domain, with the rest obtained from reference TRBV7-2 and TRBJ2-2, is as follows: GAGVSQSPSNKVTEKGKDVELRCDPISGHTALYWYRQSLGQGLEFLIYFQGNSAPDKSGLPSDRFSAERTGGSVSTLTIQRTQQEDSAVYLCASSLDGGVNTGELFFGEGSRLTVL.

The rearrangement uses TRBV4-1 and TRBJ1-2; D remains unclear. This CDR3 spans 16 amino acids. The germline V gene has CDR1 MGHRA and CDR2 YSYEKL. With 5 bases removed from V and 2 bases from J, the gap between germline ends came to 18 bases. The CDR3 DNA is TGCGCCAGCAGCGCTGGGAGGGAAGCAGTGAACTATGGCTACACCTTC. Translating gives CASSAGREAVNYGYTF.